The rows below give T cell receptor beta chains drawn from one sample of a study of graft-versus-host responses after intestinal transplantation. Only in-frame clones appear in the TCRdb table, and some are missing; sequencing was by immunoSEQ multiplex PCR. The profile shows approximately 88,000 clones, roughly nine tenths of them singletons. Their antigens are not known. Sequences were derived from unstimulated CD4+ T cells sorted from spleen or lymph node cells, sampled before intestinal transplant. The receptors stem from a human donor who received an intestinal transplant. Each CDR3 is given with its conserved first and last residue. Each record gives: J gene, D gene, V gene, clone size, CDR3 DNA, CDR3 protein. D genes are given only for firm matches. Clone size is stated in some rows and not others, as once, few, many or a class when expanded.

J: TRBJ2-3; D: -; V: TRBV18; size: -; DNA: TGTGCCAGCTCACGGCTGAGGGCAGATACGCAGTATTTT; CDR3: CASSRLRADTQYF
J: TRBJ1-1; D: -; V: TRBV6-5; size: -; DNA: TGTGCCAGCAGTGACAGCTACACTGAAGCTTTCTTT; CDR3: CASSDSYTEAFF
J: TRBJ1-2; D: -; V: TRBV7-9; size: -; DNA: TGTGCCAGCAGCCCTAATAATGGGGGCGGCTACACCTTC; CDR3: CASSPNNGGGYTF
J: TRBJ2-3; D: TRBD2; V: TRBV7-3; size: -; DNA: TGTGCCAGCAGTACTAGCGGGGGCCCCCCAGATACGCAGTATTTT; CDR3: CASSTSGGPPDTQYF
J: TRBJ1-6; D: -; V: TRBV2; size: few; DNA: TGTGCCAGCAGGAACAGACAGGAGAGTAATTCACCCCTCCACTTT; CDR3: CASRNRQESNSPLHF
J: TRBJ2-7; D: -; V: TRBV14; size: -; DNA: TGTGCCAGCAGCCTGAACAGCCCCTACGAGCAGTACTTC; CDR3: CASSLNSPYEQYF
J: TRBJ1-2; D: TRBD1; V: TRBV6-6; size: -; DNA: TGTGCCAGCAGTTACGGGGGACAGCCCGCATGGTATGGCTACACCTTC; CDR3: CASSYGGQPAWYGYTF
J: TRBJ2-7; D: TRBD2; V: TRBV20-1; size: -; DNA: TGCAGTGCCCCCACCCGGGGGGGGATCGACTTC; CDR3: CSAPTRGGIDF
J: TRBJ2-2; D: TRBD2; V: TRBV5-4; size: -; DNA: TGTGCCGGCCTGAAGGCGGGGGTGGCCACCGGGGAGCTGTTTTTT; CDR3: CAGLKAGVATGELFF
J: TRBJ1-2; D: -; V: TRBV19; size: -; DNA: TGTGCCAGTAGTATAGCGGCGGCAGGGAAGGGTAGCTATGGCTACACCTTC; CDR3: CASSIAAAGKGSYGYTF
J: TRBJ1-2; D: -; V: TRBV29-1; size: -; DNA: TGCAGCGTTGAAGTAACAGGCTATGGCTACACCTTC; CDR3: CSVEVTGYGYTF
J: TRBJ1-2; D: -; V: TRBV6-6; size: -; DNA: TGTGCCAGCAGTTACTCTCCCGCGCTCGGGGGGGAAGGCTACACCTTC; CDR3: CASSYSPALGGEGYTF
J: TRBJ1-5; D: -; V: TRBV18; size: -; DNA: TGTGCCAGCTCACCGCAGGGACAAGTGAGACAGCCCCAGCATTTT; CDR3: CASSPQGQVRQPQHF
J: TRBJ1-6; D: TRBD1; V: TRBV4-1; size: -; DNA: TGCGCCAGCAGCCAAGGGGACAGGGATAATTCACCCCTCCACTTT; CDR3: CASSQGDRDNSPLHF
J: TRBJ2-7; D: -; V: TRBV19; size: -; DNA: TGTGCCAGTAGTAGACAGTACAGCTACGAGCAGTACTTC; CDR3: CASSRQYSYEQYF
J: TRBJ1-2; D: TRBD1; V: TRBV11-2; size: -; DNA: TGTGCCAGCAGCATCGGGACAGTAGCGGGCTACACCTTC; CDR3: CASSIGTVAGYTF
J: TRBJ1-2; D: TRBD1; V: TRBV5-6; size: few; DNA: TGTGCCAGCAGCCCAGACCCGGGACAGGGGTTGGGGACCTTC; CDR3: CASSPDPGQGLGTF
J: TRBJ2-4; D: -; V: TRBV19; size: once; DNA: TGTGCCAGTAGCCCCCCGGGGGGCTGGCCCAAAAACATTCAGTACTTC; CDR3: CASSPPGGWPKNIQYF
J: TRBJ2-3; D: -; V: TRBV6-5; size: -; DNA: TGTGCCAGCAGTTACTCGAACACCCGCACAGATACGCAGTATTTT; CDR3: CASSYSNTRTDTQYF
J: TRBJ1-1; D: -; V: TRBV11-3; size: -; DNA: TGTGCCAGCAGCGGGGAGGGGGACACTGAAGCTTTCTTT; CDR3: CASSGEGDTEAFF
J: TRBJ1-2; D: -; V: TRBV6-1; size: -; DNA: TGTGCCAGCAGGGAAGACAGTTCTAACTATGGCTACACCTTC; CDR3: CASREDSSNYGYTF
J: TRBJ1-2; D: -; V: TRBV20-1; size: -; DNA: TGCAGTGCTCCTCGTGGAGACGGCTACACCTTC; CDR3: CSAPRGDGYTF
J: TRBJ1-1; D: TRBD1; V: TRBV10-3; size: -; DNA: TGTGCCATCAGCCCGGACAGGGCCTCCCCGGGGTTGAACACTGAAGCTTTCTTT; CDR3: CAISPDRASPGLNTEAFF
J: TRBJ2-1; D: TRBD1; V: TRBV7-6; size: once; DNA: TGTGCCAGCCAGACAGGGGCAAGTTCTAATGAGCAGTTCTTC; CDR3: CASQTGASSNEQFF
J: TRBJ1-5; D: -; V: TRBV5-8; size: -; DNA: TGTGCCAGCAGCACAACGCAGCCCCAGCATTTT; CDR3: CASSTTQPQHF
J: TRBJ1-1; D: -; V: TRBV5-4; size: -; DNA: TGTGCCAGCAGCCAACAACAGGGTGCGAACACTGAAGCTTTCTTT; CDR3: CASSQQQGANTEAFF
J: TRBJ2-7; D: TRBD1; V: TRBV19; size: -; DNA: TGTGCCAGTAGTAAGGGGGTGGCGACAGGGGGAAGCGAGCAGTACTTC; CDR3: CASSKGVATGGSEQYF
J: TRBJ1-3; D: -; V: TRBV5-1; size: -; DNA: TGCGCCAGCAGCTTGGGGACAGCAGCTACTGGAAACACCATATATTTT; CDR3: CASSLGTAATGNTIYF
J: TRBJ1-1; D: -; V: TRBV2; size: -; DNA: TGTGCCAGCAGTCGGGAGATGAACACTGAAGCTTTCTTT; CDR3: CASSREMNTEAFF
J: TRBJ1-4; D: -; V: TRBV6-5; size: -; DNA: TGTGCCAGCAGTCCGACAGCAACTAATGAAAAACTGTTTTTT; CDR3: CASSPTATNEKLFF
J: TRBJ2-5; D: TRBD1; V: TRBV18; size: -; DNA: TGTGCCAGCTCACCATTCATACAAACAGGGGGCTTTGAAGAGACCCAGTACTTC; CDR3: CASSPFIQTGGFEETQYF
J: TRBJ2-3; D: -; V: TRBV18; size: -; DNA: TGTGCCAGCTCAACTAGCGATACGCAGTATTTT; CDR3: CASSTSDTQYF
J: TRBJ2-6; D: TRBD2; V: TRBV9; size: -; DNA: TGTGCCAGCAGCGTTAGCGGGGCTGGGGCCAACGTCCTGACTTTC; CDR3: CASSVSGAGANVLTF
J: TRBJ2-5; D: TRBD2; V: TRBV18; size: -; DNA: TGTGCCAGCTCACCCCGTAGGGGACTAGCGGCCGAGGGGACCCAGTACTTC; CDR3: CASSPRRGLAAEGTQYF
J: TRBJ2-6; D: -; V: TRBV18; size: -; DNA: TGTGCCAGCTCACCAGAAGGGGTTGGGGCCAACGTCCTGACTTTC; CDR3: CASSPEGVGANVLTF
J: TRBJ2-5; D: -; V: TRBV5-1; size: -; DNA: TGCGCCAGCAGCAGGGACTCGCAAGAGACCCAGTACTTC; CDR3: CASSRDSQETQYF
J: TRBJ1-4; D: -; V: TRBV27; size: -; DNA: TGTGCCAGCAGTTTGCGACCCCCCGGGGAAAAACTGTTTTTT; CDR3: CASSLRPPGEKLFF
J: TRBJ1-4; D: -; V: TRBV5-1; size: -; DNA: TGCGCCAGCAGCTTAACAGGCCCCAATGAAAAACTGTTTTTT; CDR3: CASSLTGPNEKLFF
J: TRBJ1-3; D: TRBD1; V: TRBV2; size: -; DNA: TGTGCCAGCAGTTATCAGGGGGCCTTATTAGGAAACACCATATATTTT; CDR3: CASSYQGALLGNTIYF
J: TRBJ2-2; D: TRBD1; V: TRBV27; size: -; DNA: TGTGCCAGCAGACCCGGACAGGACGGGGAGCTGTTTTTT; CDR3: CASRPGQDGELFF
J: TRBJ2-7; D: TRBD1; V: TRBV5-1; size: -; DNA: TGCGCCAGCAGCTTGTGGGGACAGGGCGGGCCTTACGAGCAGTACTTC; CDR3: CASSLWGQGGPYEQYF
J: TRBJ2-5; D: -; V: TRBV7-9; size: -; DNA: TGTGCCAGCAGCTTATCCGAGGTTGGGGAGACCCAGTACTTC; CDR3: CASSLSEVGETQYF
J: TRBJ2-1; D: -; V: TRBV6-6; size: -; DNA: TGTGCCAGCAGTTACCCAACGACGGGCTCCTACAATGAGCAGTTCTTC; CDR3: CASSYPTTGSYNEQFF
J: TRBJ1-1; D: -; V: TRBV25-1; size: -; DNA: TGTGCCAGCAGTGAATCTGGGACTGCCTTGCCTGGTGAAGCTTTCTTT; CDR3: CASSESGTALPGEAFF
J: TRBJ1-1; D: -; V: TRBV14; size: -; DNA: TGTGCCAGCAGTCATCTTAGGGGGAGTGAAGCTTTCTTT; CDR3: CASSHLRGSEAFF
J: TRBJ1-6; D: -; V: TRBV5-1; size: -; DNA: TGCGCCAGCAGCTTGGGTATAGCCTCCTATAATTCACCCCTCCACTTT; CDR3: CASSLGIASYNSPLHF
J: TRBJ1-5; D: TRBD1; V: TRBV6-1; size: -; DNA: TGTGCCAGCAGTCAGACAGGGGTCCCTCAGCCCCAGCATTTT; CDR3: CASSQTGVPQPQHF
J: TRBJ2-3; D: -; V: TRBV29-1; size: -; DNA: TGCAGCGTTGGAGGCAGTCGGAGCACAGATACGCAGTATTTT; CDR3: CSVGGSRSTDTQYF
J: TRBJ2-7; D: -; V: TRBV6-5; size: few; DNA: TGTGCCAGCAGTCGGCAGGGGTCGGGAGAGCAGTACTTC; CDR3: CASSRQGSGEQYF
J: TRBJ2-7; D: -; V: TRBV5-1; size: -; DNA: TGCGCCAGCAGCTTGCGAGTTCCAACCCTCGGGTCGGGGGAGCAGTACTTC; CDR3: CASSLRVPTLGSGEQYF
J: TRBJ2-7; D: -; V: TRBV6-1; size: -; DNA: TGTGCCAGCAGGAGGGACGGGGGCTCCTACGAGCAGTACTTC; CDR3: CASRRDGGSYEQYF
J: TRBJ2-7; D: -; V: TRBV9; size: -; DNA: TGTGCCAGCAGCGTACTCCCGGAGGGCAACGAGCAGTACTTC; CDR3: CASSVLPEGNEQYF